This passage covers 21 T cell receptor beta chains from one sample sequenced in a study of T cells in Graves' hyperthyroidism and ophthalmopathy. Researchers amplified the TCR beta CDR3 regions from RNA transcripts. When the TCR CDR3 underwent first-round RT-PCR, the HTBI primer set was used. In TCRdb, the multiplex PCR reads were re-called with MiXCR into one record per CDR3 protein. The table records hundreds of thousands of distinct CDR3 sequences, roughly 50% of them present only once. Sequencing used peripheral blood or thyroid tissue (not recorded which). All receptors come from a young woman with Graves' hyperthyroidism.

This chain connects TRBV2 to TRBJ2-7; 10 bases fit TRBD2. J was trimmed by 2 bases and V by 6 bases; bases with no gene match: 10. Germline V gene lookup returns CDR1 SNHLY and CDR2 FYNNEI. This CDR3 has 16 residues. CDR3 sequence: CASRAPLAGDTYEQYF. In DNA form, the CDR3 reads TGTGCCAGCAGGGCCCCCCTAGCGGGAGACACCTACGAGCAGTACTTC.

This clonotype was observed many times. The chain combines TRBV7-2 with TRBJ1-6; D not certain. From germline, CDR1 is SGHTA and CDR2 FQGNSA. Trimming stripped 3 bases from V and 3 bases from J, with 12 bases between. The CDR3 loop spans 16 amino acids. The CDR3 DNA reads as TGTGCCAGCAGCTTTAGCGTATCTGACTATAATTCACCCCTCCACTTT. It specifies CASSFSVSDYNSPLHF.

The gene calls are TRBV7-9 and TRBJ1-4, with TRBD1 matching over 9 bases. Germline V gene sequence: CDR1 SEHNR, CDR2 FQNEAQ (reference sequence). Unmatched junction bases numbered 10, after V lost 4 bases and J lost 10 bases. The CDR3 covers 15 residues. In DNA, the CDR3 is TGTGCCAGCAGCTACGGGACAGGGAGTTTGGGAAAACTGTTTTTT. This gives the protein CASSYGTGSLGKLFF.

This clonotype was recorded only once. Possible read error: a much larger clone is one base away. The CDR3 nucleotides read TGTGCCGTCAGACCGGGACAGCTATATGGCTACACCTTC. It translates to CAVRPGQLYGYTF. V usage is TRBV10-3 and J usage is TRBJ1-2; 7 positions match TRBD1. This CDR3 comprises 13 residues. Germline assignment: CDR1 ENHRY and CDR2 SYGVKD.

V and J are TRBV20-1 and TRBJ1-6, with no clear D. The V gene lost 0 bases and the J gene lost 8 bases, with 14 bases spanning the gap. This CDR3 is 15 amino acids long. The germline V gene has CDR1 DFQATT and CDR2 SNEGSKA (reference sequence). DNA for the CDR3: TGCAGTGCTAGAGAAAACCATTACCAGGATTCACCCCTCCACTTT. Its protein is CSARENHYQDSPLHF.

This clonotype was seen ten or more times. V and J are TRBV29-1 and TRBJ1-2; the D is unclear. The germline V gene has CDR1 SQVTM and CDR2 ANQGSEA. This CDR3 region has 13 residues. V was shortened by 0 bases and J by 10 bases, with 15 bases between the two germline ends. The CDR3: CSVEDPGQPPYTF. CDR3 DNA: TGCAGCGTTGAAGATCCCGGTCAGCCCCCCTACACCTTC.

The chain carries TRBV6-1 and TRBJ2-7; a possible D gene is TRBD1 (6 bases). CDR3 length equals 13 residues. Germline V gene sequence: CDR1 MNHNS, CDR2 SASEGT. V was pared by 6 bases and J by 3 bases, with 12 bases between. The CDR3 here is CASSHRVGYEQYF. In DNA, the CDR3 is TGTGCCAGCAGCCACAGGGTGGGCTACGAGCAGTACTTC.

CDR3 sequence: CASSVEGRSRDEQYF. The CDR3 DNA follows: TGTGCCAGCAGCGTAGAGGGACGGAGCCGAGACGAGCAGTACTTC. The chain joins TRBV9 to TRBJ2-7; D is perhaps TRBD1 or TRBD2 (5 bases each). Trimming stripped 0 bases from V and 5 bases from J, with 15 bases between. Germline V gene sequence: CDR1 SGDLS, CDR2 YYNGEE. The CDR3 is 15 residues long.

This chain uses TRBV2 with TRBJ1-2; D might be TRBD1 (5 bases). Trimming cost V 8 bases and J 7 bases, with 14 bases left between them. The CDR3 is made up of 12 amino acids. Per germline, CDR1 SNHLY and CDR2 FYNNEI. CDR3: CASSPIQGGYTF. DNA of the CDR3: TGTGCCAGCTCACCAATTCAGGGTGGCTACACCTTC.

This clonotype was seen a handful of times. A read error may explain this, as a much larger clone is one base away. The J gene is TRBJ1-2, the V gene TRBV2; 9 nucleotides agree with TRBD1. CDR3 length: 15 amino acids. V gave up 4 bases and J gave up 2 bases; unmatched junction bases: 5. Looked up from germline, CDR1 is SNHLY and CDR2 is FYNNEI. This CDR3 is CASSATGTGNYGYTF. CDR3 DNA: TGTGCCAGCAGTGCAACCGGGACAGGGAACTATGGCTACACCTTC.

Concerning this clonotype itself: A read error may explain this, as a much larger clone is one base away. This sequence joins TRBV11-3 and TRBJ2-6; 7 bases fit TRBD2. CDR3 length: 13 residues. The J segment lost 2 bases and the V segment lost 11 bases, leaving 3 bases of the junction unmatched. Germline CDR1 SGHNT, CDR2 YENEEA. The CDR3 loop is CAGGGPGANVLTF. The CDR3 region has the DNA TGTGCCGGCGGGGGACCTGGGGCCAACGTCCTGACTTTC.

V and J are TRBV2 and TRBJ2-5; 8 nucleotides match TRBD1. The germline gives CDR1 SNHLY, CDR2 FYNNEI. This CDR3 has 14 residues. J was trimmed by 3 bases and V by 1 base; bases with no gene match: 1. CDR3 coding DNA: TGTGCCAGCAGTGAAGTGACAGGGGAAGAGACCCAGTACTTC. Its protein product is CASSEVTGEETQYF.

This chain connects TRBV29-1 to TRBJ1-2; 9 bases line up with TRBD1. The V gene end was trimmed by 4 bases and the J gene end by 8 bases; junction bases not matched to a gene: 2. CDR3 length: 11 amino acids. Germline V gene lookup returns CDR1 SQVTM and CDR2 ANQGSEA. CDR3 sequence (DNA): TGCAGCGTTGGACAGGGGGAGGGCTACACCTTC. It yields the protein CSVGQGEGYTF.

Of note for this clonotype: This may come from a read error, since a much larger clone is one base off. This sequence joins TRBV10-3 and TRBJ1-2; 7 bases align to TRBD1. The CDR3 length is 12 residues. Germline values: CDR1 ENHRY, CDR2 SYGVKD. Trimming at V came to 6 bases and at J to 4 bases, leaving 2 bases not matched to a gene. The CDR3 loop reads CAISRDSYGYTF. The CDR3 DNA reads as TGTGCCATCAGCCGGGACAGCTATGGCTACACCTTC.

The rearrangement uses TRBV19 and TRBJ1-4, with 7 positions matching TRBD1. This CDR3 comprises 15 residues. Germline values: CDR1 LNHDA, CDR2 SQIVND (reference sequence). Unmatched junction bases numbered 14, after V lost 8 bases and J lost 8 bases. CDR3 sequence reads: CASGRTGTVGEKLFF. As DNA, the CDR3 is TGTGCCAGTGGCAGAACCGGGACAGTAGGGGAAAAACTGTTTTTT.

This chain joins TRBV7-3 and TRBJ2-7, with 7 bases fitting TRBD1. This CDR3 comprises 16 residues. Germline loops: CDR1 SGHTA, CDR2 FQGTGA. The J segment lost 4 bases and the V segment lost 2 bases, leaving 11 bases of the junction unmatched. CDR3 bases: TGTGCCAGCAGCTTACCCTTCCCCCGGGACAGTTACGAGCAGTACTTC. The encoded protein is CASSLPFPRDSYEQYF.

J is TRBJ2-5 and V is TRBV7-8; TRBD2 agrees at 13 bases. This CDR3 has 16 amino acids. Germline trimming cut 5 bases from V and 5 bases from J; bases unmatched to any gene: 8. Germline CDR1 reads SGHVS; CDR2 reads FQNEAQ. CDR3 bases: TGTGCCAGCAGCGTCCAAGGACTAGCGGGAGTTGAGACCCAGTACTTC. Translated: CASSVQGLAGVETQYF.

The chain joins TRBV12-3 or TRBV12-4 to TRBJ1-2; TRBD1 matches at 7 bases. V lost 2 bases, J lost 6 bases, and 9 bases stayed unmatched. The CDR3 length is 15 residues. The CDR3 loop reads CASSLKTGTANGYTF. In DNA form, the CDR3 reads TGTGCCAGCAGTTTAAAAACCGGGACAGCAAATGGCTACACCTTC.

The J gene is TRBJ1-5, the V gene TRBV7-2; D might be TRBD1 (5 bases). Trimming took off 1 base at V and 9 bases at J, with 16 bases between the two ends. The germline CDR1 and CDR2 sequences are SGHTA and FQGNSA. The CDR3 is made up of 15 amino acids. The CDR3 reads CASSLGGRDGRPQHF. CDR3 DNA sequence: TGTGCCAGCAGCTTAGGGGGCAGGGACGGTCGGCCCCAGCATTTT.

This clonotype came up once. Relative to the germline gene, one junction end is altered; a read error may explain this. The rearrangement uses TRBV15 and TRBJ1-6, with a tentative D call TRBD1 (5 bases). The CDR3 contains 14 residues. Germline assignment: CDR1 LNHNV and CDR2 YYDKDF (reference sequence). This CDR3 is CATSREAGYSPLHF. The CDR3 DNA is TGTGCCACCAGCCGAGAGGCAGGGTACTCACCCCTCCACTTT.

This clonotype showed up just a few times. Written as DNA, the CDR3 is TGTGCCAGCAGCTTATCCAGGGGGCTCTACGAGCAGTACTTC. Its translation is CASSLSRGLYEQYF. The V and J genes are TRBV7-2 and TRBJ2-7, with 8 bases that match TRBD1. With V trimmed by 2 bases and J by 3 bases, 3 bases remained unmatched. The CDR3 runs to 14 residues. The germline gives CDR1 SGHTA, CDR2 FQGNSA.